This T cell receptor beta chain originates from a study of OX40 agonist ivuxolimab in advanced cancers. Study details: Recorded diagnoses for dose-escalation patients were hepatocellular carcinoma, melanoma, renal cell or head and neck cancer.

The CDR3 is 14 residues long. The V and J ends lost 4 bases and 0 bases respectively, with 8 bases between them. Germline V gene lookup returns CDR1 SGHRS and CDR2 YFSETQ. Clones were read by immunoSEQ multiplex PCR, and TCRdb kept only the in-frame ones, dropping some. The data contain tens of thousands of clones, roughly 83% of them singletons. General observations from the study: In general, CD8+ T cells held more expanded clones than CD4+ did, on average. By week 6 at 0.1 to 3.0 mg/kg, blood CD4+ and CD8+ T cells had expanded clonally.

In this sample, this clone is medium-sized (0.01 to 0.1%). Its target is unknown. The sample was CD4+ or CD8+ T cells sorted from blood, taken in a trial of the OX40 agonist ivuxolimab. This clonotype was sampled from an adult with an advanced solid tumor such as melanoma, head and neck, liver or kidney cancer. The gene calls are TRBV5-1 and TRBJ1-3, with D perhaps matching TRBD1 (5 bases). CDR3 in amino acids: CASSGASSGNTIYF. The DNA of the CDR3 is TGCGCCAGCAGCGGGGCGTCCTCTGGAAACACCATATATTTT.